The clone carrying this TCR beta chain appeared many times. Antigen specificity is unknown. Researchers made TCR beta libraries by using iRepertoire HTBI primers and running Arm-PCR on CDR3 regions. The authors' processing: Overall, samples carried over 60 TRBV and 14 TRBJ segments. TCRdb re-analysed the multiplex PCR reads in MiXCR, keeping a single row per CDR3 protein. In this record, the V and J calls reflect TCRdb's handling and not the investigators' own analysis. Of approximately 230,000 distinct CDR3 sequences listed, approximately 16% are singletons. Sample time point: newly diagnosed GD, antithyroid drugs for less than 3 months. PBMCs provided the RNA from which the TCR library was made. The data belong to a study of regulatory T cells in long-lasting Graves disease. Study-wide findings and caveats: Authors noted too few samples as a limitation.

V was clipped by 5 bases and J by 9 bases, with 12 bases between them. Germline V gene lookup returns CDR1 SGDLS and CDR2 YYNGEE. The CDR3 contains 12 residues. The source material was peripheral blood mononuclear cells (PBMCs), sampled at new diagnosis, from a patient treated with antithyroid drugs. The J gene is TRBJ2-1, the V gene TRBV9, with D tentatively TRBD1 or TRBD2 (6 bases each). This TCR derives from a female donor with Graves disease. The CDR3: CASSVKGGEQFF. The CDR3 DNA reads TGTGCCAGCAGTGTAAAGGGGGGTGAGCAGTTCTTC.